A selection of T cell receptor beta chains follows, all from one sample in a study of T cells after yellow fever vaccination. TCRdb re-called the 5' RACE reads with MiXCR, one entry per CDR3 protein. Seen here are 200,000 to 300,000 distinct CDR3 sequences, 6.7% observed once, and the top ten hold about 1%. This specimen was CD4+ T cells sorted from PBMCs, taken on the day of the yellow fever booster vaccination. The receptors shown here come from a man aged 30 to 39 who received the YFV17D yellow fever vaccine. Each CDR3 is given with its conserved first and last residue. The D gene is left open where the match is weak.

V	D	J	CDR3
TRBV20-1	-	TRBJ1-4	CSARPSSTNEKLFF
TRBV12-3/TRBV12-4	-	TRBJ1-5	CASSLVTDGQPQHF
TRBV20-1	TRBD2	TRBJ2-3	CSATGLGTDTQYF
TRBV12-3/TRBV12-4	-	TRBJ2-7	CASTGRGYEQYF
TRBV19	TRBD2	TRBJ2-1	CASGLAGGSNEQFF
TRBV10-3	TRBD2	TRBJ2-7	CAISATSGEQYF
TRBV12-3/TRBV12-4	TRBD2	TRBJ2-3	CASRAGGGTDTQYF
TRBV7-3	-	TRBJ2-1	CASSLAPGDDEQFF
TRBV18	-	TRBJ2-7	CASSHGQLNYEQYF
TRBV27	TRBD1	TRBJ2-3	CASSMDRRPDTQYF
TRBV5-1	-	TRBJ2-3	CASTDESTDTQYF
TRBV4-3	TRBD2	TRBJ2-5	CASSRDRAGGSQETQYF
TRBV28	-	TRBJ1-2	CASSLRVGGYTF
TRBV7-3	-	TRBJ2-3	CASSIFPSDTQYF
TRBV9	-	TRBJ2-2	CASSVGGQLNTGELFF
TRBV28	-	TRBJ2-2	CASIQNGELFF
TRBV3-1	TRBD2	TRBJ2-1	CASTPSGLAGVGSYNEQFF
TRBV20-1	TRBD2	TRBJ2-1	CSAVGREISNEQFF
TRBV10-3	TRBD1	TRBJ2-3	CAIGDRIRGTDTQYF
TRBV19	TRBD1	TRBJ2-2	CASRGQQNTGELFF
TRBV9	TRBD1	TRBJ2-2	CASKKNRGSGELFF
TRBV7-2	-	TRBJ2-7	CASGRDLTYEQYF
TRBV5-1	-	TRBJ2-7	CASSLTGDSYEQYF